This T cell receptor (beta chain) was captured in a study of T cells after posttransplantation cyclophosphamide. Study-wide points: Recipient CMV seropositivity and CMV reactivation strongly tracked TRB clonality. Tissue-infiltrating T cells from skin or gut overlapped little with blood T cells.

This clone was detected ten times or more. The antigen is not known. Using immunoSEQ multiplex PCR, the repertoire was profiled, and TCRdb retains in-frame clones only, with some absent. Recorded here are fewer than 5,000 clones, none singletons. Cyclophosphamide on days +3 and +4 followed busulfan-fludarabine conditioning and a marrow graft. The CDR3 sequence is 14 residues long. Germline CDR1 and CDR2: PRHDT and FYEKMQ (reference sequence). The V gene end was trimmed by 5 bases and the J gene end by 1 base; junction bases not matched to a gene: 3. This clonotype was sampled from a female patient between 18 and 35 years old who received an allogeneic stem cell transplant from an unrelated donor, was CMV-positive, and had acute GVHD only. Some T cells may be provided by the graft donor. The sample here was PBMCs, taken after allogeneic stem cell transplant with posttransplant cyclophosphamide. The rearrangement joins TRBV13 to TRBJ2-7, with 9 bases matching TRBD2. For the CDR3, the DNA is TGTGCCAGCAGCCATAGCGGGAGATCCTACGAGCAGTACTTC. Translated: CASSHSGRSYEQYF.